This entry is about one TCR beta chain. The sample belongs to a study of shared clonotypes between healthy human individuals. The split of CD4+ cells yielded CD45RA+ naive and CD45RA-negative memory subsets. Over several immunoSEQ plates, each subset's genomic DNA was distributed in even portions. Here immunoSEQ multiplex PCR was the method, and the copy in TCRdb shows in-frame clones only, minus some. This sample has around 1.5 million clones, with about 98% found just once. This TCR was sampled from a man aged 30 to 39 in good health. Sequenced material: naive CD4+ T cells sorted from blood. The subset denotes: CD45RA+ positively selected.

The DNA for the CDR3 is TGTGCCAGCAGCTTAGGGGTGGCCGGGACAACGGATTCTGGCTACACCTTC. It specifies CASSLGVAGTTDSGYTF. The V call is TRBV7-8, the J call TRBJ1-2, with TRBD1 as a possible D gene (6 bases). V shed 1 base and J shed 7 bases, with 22 bases lying between them. The V gene's germline CDR1 is SGHVS and CDR2 FQNEAQ. The CDR3 loop spans 17 amino acids.